The clone carrying this T cell receptor (beta chain) was seen at least ten times. Its antigen is unidentified. Germline V gene sequence: CDR1 SGHTA, CDR2 FQGTGA. The V gene end was trimmed by 2 bases and the J gene end by 5 bases; junction bases not matched to a gene: 6. CDR3 length: 14 residues. The record originates from a study of CD8 T cells in ankylosing spondylitis. Study-wide results and caveats: Clones linked to disease were reported to show significant enrichment in matched ankylosing spondylitis synovial fluid. In peripheral blood, disease-linked CD8+ clones occurred at relatively low frequencies. Some motif variants were previously reported in reactive arthritis synovial fluid and blood.

5'-RACE, quantitative and with molecular barcodes, yielded the TCR beta libraries. From the 5' RACE reads, TCRdb called clonotypes with MiXCR, one entry per CDR3 protein. The data contain just under 95,000 distinct CDR3 sequences, approximately 9% of them singletons. The rearrangement links TRBV7-3 to TRBJ2-7; 7 nucleotides line up with TRBD1. Sequenced: blood, either unsorted or a sorted T cell fraction (not recorded which). The TCR sequence derives from a male donor with ankylosing spondylitis or in good health (not recorded which). CDR3 DNA: TGTGCCAGCAGCTTAGCGACAGGGTCCCACGAGCAGTACTTC. It encodes CASSLATGSHEQYF.